The clone carrying this T cell receptor (beta chain) was recorded a few times. Antigen: not known. The CDR3 is 15 residues long. In germline, CDR1 is DFQATT, CDR2 SNEGSKA (reference sequence). Trimming removed 2 bases from V and 0 bases from J, with 13 bases in between. Indicated treatment: roughly 10-day PBMC culture with coronavirus spike peptide pools or control peptides (ViraFEST assay). CD4+ T cells that had been cultured provided DNA sequenced with the Oncomine TCR Beta short-read assay. TCRdb redid the calling of the PCR reads with MiXCR, one entry per CDR3 protein. The table has 20,000 to 25,000 distinct CDR3 sequences, about 40% seen once; the top ten hold around 13%. The data were taken from a study of vaccination and CD4 T cells after COVID-19.

Specimen: CD4+ T cells from blood, cultured in vitro. This receptor was taken from a human donor who had recovered from COVID-19. The rearrangement uses TRBV20-1 and TRBJ2-5, with D possibly TRBD1 on 6 matching bases. This CDR3 reads CSARNRVGYQETQYF. The CDR3 nucleotides read TGCAGTGCTAGAAACAGGGTGGGGTACCAAGAGACCCAGTACTTC.